A selection of T cell receptor beta chains follows, all from one sample in a study of blood T cell repertoires in COVID-19. Libraries were prepared by immunoSEQ multiplex PCR; TCRdb keeps only in-frame clonotypes and omits some of them. There are about 120,000 clones in the sample; 85% occur only once, and approximately 11% lies in the top ten. The specimen was peripheral blood. These receptors all come from a man older than 75 with acute or convalescent COVID-19. The CDR3 runs from the conserved cysteine through the conserved F or W. Each record gives: CDR3 DNA, CDR3 protein, J gene, D gene, clone size, V gene. D genes are given only for firm matches. Clone size appears in some rows only: once, few, many, or a class for an expanded clone.

DNA: TGTGCCAGCAGTTTAACTAGCGGGAGTTACAATGAGCAGTTCTTC; CDR3: CASSLTSGSYNEQFF; J: TRBJ2-1; D: TRBD2; size: .; V: TRBV28
DNA: TGTGCCAGCAGCTTGGCCCGACTGAGCGAGCAGTTCTTC; CDR3: CASSLARLSEQFF; J: TRBJ2-1; D: .; size: .; V: TRBV5-6
DNA: TGTGCCAGCTCACCACCGGGCGGGGCCAGTGGCTACACCTTC; CDR3: CASSPPGGASGYTF; J: TRBJ1-2; D: .; size: .; V: TRBV18
DNA: TGCGCCAGCAGCCAAACCGGGACTAGCGGGGGGGGACTCACAGATACGCAGTATTTT; CDR3: CASSQTGTSGGGLTDTQYF; J: TRBJ2-3; D: TRBD2; size: .; V: TRBV4-1
DNA: TGTGCCAGCAGTCTACTAGCGGGCACAGATACGCAGTATTTT; CDR3: CASSLLAGTDTQYF; J: TRBJ2-3; D: TRBD2; size: .; V: TRBV7-2
DNA: TGTGCCAGCAGCTTGGCCCTTGGCAGGGGTATTAACACTGAAGCTTTCTTT; CDR3: CASSLALGRGINTEAFF; J: TRBJ1-1; D: .; size: .; V: TRBV5-4
DNA: TGTGCCAGCAGCGCGGGGACAGGCACAGATACGCAGTATTTT; CDR3: CASSAGTGTDTQYF; J: TRBJ2-3; D: .; size: .; V: TRBV7-3
DNA: TGTGCCAGCAGTTCGGGGGGACAGGGTTTGAACACTGAAGCTTTCTTT; CDR3: CASSSGGQGLNTEAFF; J: TRBJ1-1; D: TRBD1; size: .; V: TRBV28
DNA: TGTGCCAGCAGGCGCGGAGAGAAACAGGGCGGCTACACCTTC; CDR3: CASRRGEKQGGYTF; J: TRBJ1-2; D: .; size: .; V: TRBV27
DNA: TGTGCCAGTAGTCTGGTGCTATCGGAGACCCAGTACTTC; CDR3: CASSLVLSETQYF; J: TRBJ2-5; D: .; size: .; V: TRBV19
DNA: TGTGCCGAAGGGGGGGGACACCAGCCCCAGCATTTT; CDR3: CAEGGGHQPQHF; J: TRBJ1-5; D: .; size: .; V: TRBV28
DNA: TGTGCCAGCAGTATAACAGGGTTTGATCGGAATTCACCCCTCCACTTT; CDR3: CASSITGFDRNSPLHF; J: TRBJ1-6; D: .; size: once; V: TRBV27
DNA: TGTGCCAGCAGTCGGACAGAGACCGGGGAGCTGTTTTTT; CDR3: CASSRTETGELFF; J: TRBJ2-2; D: .; size: .; V: TRBV27
DNA: TGTGCCACCAGTGACTTAGGACAGGGGGCGTTTGGCTACACCTTC; CDR3: CATSDLGQGAFGYTF; J: TRBJ1-2; D: TRBD1; size: .; V: TRBV24-1
DNA: TGTGCCAGTTCTTCCGGGAGGAACACTGAAGCTTTCTTT; CDR3: CASSSGRNTEAFF; J: TRBJ1-1; D: .; size: .; V: TRBV2
DNA: TGTGCCAGCAGCCCCCAACAGGGGAATGGCTACACCTTC; CDR3: CASSPQQGNGYTF; J: TRBJ1-2; D: TRBD1; size: .; V: TRBV7-8
DNA: TGTGCCAGCAGGGCAGGGTACTCTGGAAACACCATATATTTT; CDR3: CASRAGYSGNTIYF; J: TRBJ1-3; D: .; size: .; V: TRBV7-2
DNA: TGTGCCTGGAGTGACGACAGTTACAATGAGCAGTTCTTC; CDR3: CAWSDDSYNEQFF; J: TRBJ2-1; D: .; size: .; V: TRBV30
DNA: TGTGCCAGCAGCTTAAGCGGGGGGGGTTCAGAGACCCAGTACTTC; CDR3: CASSLSGGGSETQYF; J: TRBJ2-5; D: TRBD2; size: .; V: TRBV13
DNA: TGCAGCGTTGAGGAAAATTTCCACCAGGACTTC; CDR3: CSVEENFHQDF; J: TRBJ2-7; D: .; size: .; V: TRBV29-1
DNA: TGCGCCAGCAGCTTACCGGGACAGGCTTACACCTTC; CDR3: CASSLPGQAYTF; J: TRBJ1-2; D: TRBD1; size: .; V: TRBV5-1
DNA: TGTGCCAGCAGCACAGGGGGCGCCGGGGAGCTGTTTTTT; CDR3: CASSTGGAGELFF; J: TRBJ2-2; D: TRBD1; size: .; V: TRBV28
DNA: TGCGCCAGCAGCCCGACCCCCAGGGTAGACACTGAAGCTTTCTTT; CDR3: CASSPTPRVDTEAFF; J: TRBJ1-1; D: .; size: .; V: TRBV5-1
DNA: TGTGCCAGCAGTGACAGACAGGGCACCTACGAGCAGTACTTC; CDR3: CASSDRQGTYEQYF; J: TRBJ2-7; D: TRBD1; size: .; V: TRBV6-6
DNA: TGTGCCAGCAGCCCGTCTAGCGGGAGGGCTGGCAATGAGCAGTTCTTC; CDR3: CASSPSSGRAGNEQFF; J: TRBJ2-1; D: TRBD2; size: .; V: TRBV7-2
DNA: TGTGCCAGCACCCGCGGCGGGGGGGCCATAAACAATGAGCAGTTCTTC; CDR3: CASTRGGGAINNEQFF; J: TRBJ2-1; D: TRBD2; size: .; V: TRBV9
DNA: TGTGCCACCAGCAGAGAGTCTAGCGGGAGTGATGAGACCCAGTACTTC; CDR3: CATSRESSGSDETQYF; J: TRBJ2-5; D: TRBD2; size: .; V: TRBV15
DNA: TGTGCCAGCAGCCGAAAGCAGGATAGGGAGACCCAGTACTTC; CDR3: CASSRKQDRETQYF; J: TRBJ2-5; D: .; size: .; V: TRBV5-4
DNA: TGTGCCACCAGTGAACCCGCGGGGGCGGGGGGTGAAAAACTGTTTTTT; CDR3: CATSEPAGAGGEKLFF; J: TRBJ1-4; D: .; size: .; V: TRBV24-1